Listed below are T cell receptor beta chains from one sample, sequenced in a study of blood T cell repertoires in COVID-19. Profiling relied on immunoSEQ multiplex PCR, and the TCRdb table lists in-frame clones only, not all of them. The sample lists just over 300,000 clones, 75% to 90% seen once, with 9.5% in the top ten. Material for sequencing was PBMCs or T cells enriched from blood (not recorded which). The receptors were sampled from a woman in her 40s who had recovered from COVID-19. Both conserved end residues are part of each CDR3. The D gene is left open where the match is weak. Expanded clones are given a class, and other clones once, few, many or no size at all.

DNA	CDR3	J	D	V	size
TGTGCCAAGCGTGAGGGGGATAACACTGAAGCTTTCTTT	CAKREGDNTEAFF	TRBJ1-1	NA	TRBV24-1	NA
TGTGCCAGCAGCTTAATGGGGGCAGGGGTCACTGAAGCTTTCTTT	CASSLMGAGVTEAFF	TRBJ1-1	NA	TRBV7-3	NA
TGCAGCGTTGATAGGGGGAATGAGCAGTTCTTC	CSVDRGNEQFF	TRBJ2-1	NA	TRBV29-1	NA
TGCGCCAGCAGCCCCGGACAGGGGGCTTACGAGCAGTACTTC	CASSPGQGAYEQYF	TRBJ2-7	TRBD1	TRBV4-3	once
TGTGCCAGCAGTTTTAACCGACGGGGAAAAGCTTTCTTT	CASSFNRRGKAFF	TRBJ1-1	NA	TRBV27	NA
TGTGCCAGCAGCGGGGACAGGTCAGGCTACGAGCAGTACTTC	CASSGDRSGYEQYF	TRBJ2-7	TRBD1	TRBV9	NA
TGTGCCAGCAGCCCTGGCGGTCGAACAGACAGGACTGAAGCTTTCTTT	CASSPGGRTDRTEAFF	TRBJ1-1	NA	TRBV7-2	NA
TGTGCCAGCAGCTTAGCGGGAGGCACCTACGAGCAGTACTTC	CASSLAGGTYEQYF	TRBJ2-7	TRBD2	TRBV11-2	NA
TGTGCCAGCAGCTTGGGACAGCAAGAGACCCAGTACTTC	CASSLGQQETQYF	TRBJ2-5	NA	TRBV5-6	few
TGTGCCAGCAGCTTGAGCCCGGGGACCGGGGAGCTGTTTTTT	CASSLSPGTGELFF	TRBJ2-2	NA	TRBV7-3	NA
TGTGCCAGCAGCCCACGGACTAGCGCCGGGGAAGATACGCAGTATTTT	CASSPRTSAGEDTQYF	TRBJ2-3	TRBD2	TRBV7-3	NA
TGTGCCTGGAGAGGGAGCGGAGCGCGTATAGATACGCAGTATTTT	CAWRGSGARIDTQYF	TRBJ2-3	NA	TRBV30	NA
TGTGCCAGCAGCCAACTAGCGGCGCTAGACCGGGAGCTGTTTTTT	CASSQLAALDRELFF	TRBJ2-2	TRBD2	TRBV7-6	NA
TGCGCCAGCAGCCCAGCGACCGGTCGGAGCACTGAAGCTTTCTTT	CASSPATGRSTEAFF	TRBJ1-1	NA	TRBV5-1	few
TGTGCCAGCAGCTTCCGGGACAGCCCCTACGAGCAGTACTTC	CASSFRDSPYEQYF	TRBJ2-7	TRBD1	TRBV7-9	once
TGTGCCAGTAGTACCTCGCGGGAGGGTCCCGTCACAGATACGCAGTATTTT	CASSTSREGPVTDTQYF	TRBJ2-3	TRBD2	TRBV19	NA
TGTGCCAGCAGCTACGACATATCCGGCACAGATACGCAGTATTTT	CASSYDISGTDTQYF	TRBJ2-3	NA	TRBV7-9	NA
TGCGCCAGCAGCTTGGAGGGACTCCCCAATGAGCAGTTCTTC	CASSLEGLPNEQFF	TRBJ2-1	NA	TRBV5-1	NA
TGCGCCAGCACGACTAGCGGGAATTCCGGGGAGCTGTTTTTT	CASTTSGNSGELFF	TRBJ2-2	TRBD2	TRBV5-1	NA
TGTGCCAGCAGCCCAGCCCACGGGAACTATGGCTACACCTTC	CASSPAHGNYGYTF	TRBJ1-2	NA	TRBV3-1/TRBV3-2	once
TGTGCCAGCAGCGCGCGTCCCGGGACAGGGGCCGAGCAGTACTTC	CASSARPGTGAEQYF	TRBJ2-7	TRBD1	TRBV9	NA
TGTGCCAGCAGTTCCGGACAGGGGGGTCAGCCCCAGCATTTT	CASSSGQGGQPQHF	TRBJ1-5	TRBD1	TRBV27	NA
TGTGCCAGCTCACCGGAAACAGGGTCAAGCGAGCAGTACTTC	CASSPETGSSEQYF	TRBJ2-7	NA	TRBV18	NA
TGTGCCAGCAGCCCGCAGGGTACCTACAATGAGCAGTTCTTC	CASSPQGTYNEQFF	TRBJ2-1	NA	TRBV7-2	NA
TGTGCCAGCAGCCCCACCGTCAGCGGGTCTGGGGATACGCAGTATTTT	CASSPTVSGSGDTQYF	TRBJ2-3	NA	TRBV4-2	once
TGTGCCAGAAGCTATGGCATTAGGAGCGGCTACACCTTC	CARSYGIRSGYTF	TRBJ1-2	NA	TRBV5-3	NA
TGTGCCACCAGCAGGAATCAGGGGAGAAACACCGGGGAGCTGTTTTTT	CATSRNQGRNTGELFF	TRBJ2-2	NA	TRBV15	NA
TGTGCCAGTGTTTCACCGGGACAAACCCTCCACTTT	CASVSPGQTLHF	TRBJ1-6	NA	TRBV19	NA
TGTGCCAGCAGCTTAACTAGCGGGGCACCCAAAAACATTCAGTACTTC	CASSLTSGAPKNIQYF	TRBJ2-4	TRBD2	TRBV7-2	once
TGTGCCAGTAGTATAGATGCGAACCGCTACGAGCAGTACTTC	CASSIDANRYEQYF	TRBJ2-7	NA	TRBV19	NA
TGTGCCTGGAGTAGGGACATTGGCTACACCTTC	CAWSRDIGYTF	TRBJ1-2	NA	TRBV30	NA
TGTGCCAGCACCTCACTAGCGGGGAACACCGGGGAGCTGTTTTTT	CASTSLAGNTGELFF	TRBJ2-2	TRBD2	TRBV7-2	NA
TGTGCCAGCGAAGCGGGGGGCTGGGAGACCCAGTACTTC	CASEAGGWETQYF	TRBJ2-5	TRBD2	TRBV7-2	NA
TGTGCCAGCAGTGAAGGCCAGGCCTACGAGCAGTACTTC	CASSEGQAYEQYF	TRBJ2-7	NA	TRBV6-1	NA
TGTGCCAGCACGGATGCAAGAGAGGCCCAGTACTTC	CASTDAREAQYF	TRBJ2-5	NA	TRBV12-3/TRBV12-4	once
TGTGCCAGCAGCGTCGGTAGCGGGGGGATCTACAATGAGCAGTTCTTC	CASSVGSGGIYNEQFF	TRBJ2-1	TRBD2	TRBV7-2	NA
TGTGCCAGCAGCTTCCCAGGGGGATTATACTCCGGGGAGCTGTTTTTT	CASSFPGGLYSGELFF	TRBJ2-2	TRBD1	TRBV11-2	NA
TGTGCCAGCTCACCCGTGACTCGGCTAGCCTACAATGAGCAGTTCTTC	CASSPVTRLAYNEQFF	TRBJ2-1	NA	TRBV18	once
TGTGCCAGCAGCTCCGTCGGCGGGGGGCAGAGGAGCAATCAGCCCCAGCATTTT	CASSSVGGGQRSNQPQHF	TRBJ1-5	NA	TRBV7-8	NA
TGTGCCTGGAGTACTGGACTAGCGTACAATGAGCAGTTCTTC	CAWSTGLAYNEQFF	TRBJ2-1	TRBD2	TRBV30	NA
TGTGCCACCAACAGCGGTCGGATGGTCACAGATACGCAGTATTTT	CATNSGRMVTDTQYF	TRBJ2-3	NA	TRBV10-3	NA
TGCGCCAGCAGCCTTGGACTAGCGGGAGGGACGGGGGAGACCCAGTACTTC	CASSLGLAGGTGETQYF	TRBJ2-5	TRBD2	TRBV4-3	NA
TGTGCCAGCAGCTCCGTACTAGCGGGAGGAACCGGGGAGCTGTTTTTT	CASSSVLAGGTGELFF	TRBJ2-2	TRBD2	TRBV7-2	NA
TGTGCCAGCAGTGAAACAGGGGTAAATGTCCTGACTTTC	CASSETGVNVLTF	TRBJ2-6	TRBD1	TRBV25-1	NA
TGTGCCAGCAGCGTAGGAGACAGGGGAGGCATCTACGAGCAGTACTTC	CASSVGDRGGIYEQYF	TRBJ2-7	TRBD1	TRBV9	NA
TGTGCCTGGAGTGTGCCCACCACAGGGGGTCGGACTAATGAAAAACTGTTTTTT	CAWSVPTTGGRTNEKLFF	TRBJ1-4	TRBD1	TRBV30	NA
TGTGCCACCAGTGATTCACGGGGTAGCTCTGGAAACACCATATATTTT	CATSDSRGSSGNTIYF	TRBJ1-3	NA	TRBV24-1	NA